This T cell receptor beta chain appears in the sequencing data of a study of response to subunit inactivated influenza vaccine. Findings and caveats of the study: A suggestion made by the authors is that each seasonal influenza vaccination recruits few new T cells.

Points on this clonotype: Its specificity is not known.

From the RT-PCR reads, TCRdb called clonotypes with MiXCR, one entry per CDR3 protein. Among about 620,000 distinct CDR3 sequences, 10% to 15% were seen once, and the ten largest hold around 9.6%. Trimming took off 2 bases at V and 1 base at J, with 10 bases between the two ends. The CDR3 extends over 15 amino acids. Per germline, CDR1 SGHRS and CDR2 YFSETQ. The TCR comes from a man in his forties or fifties who received an inactivated influenza vaccine. V and J are TRBV5-1 and TRBJ2-1; D is perhaps TRBD2 (5 bases). Here the sequenced sample was PBMCs from blood, taken on the day of vaccination. The CDR3 is CASSFEGPSYNEQFF. The CDR3 bases are TGCGCCAGCAGCTTCGAGGGTCCTTCCTACAATGAGCAGTTCTTC.